The 12 T cell receptor beta chains presented below share a single source sample, sequenced in a study of response to subunit inactivated influenza vaccine. TCRdb passed the RT-PCR reads through MiXCR, listing each CDR3 protein once. The repertoire has 500,000 or so distinct CDR3 sequences, over 9.5% of them found once; the top ten carry about an eighth. The specimen comprised PBMCs from blood, sampled about 40 days after vaccination. Every receptor here comes from a man between 50 and 59 years old who received an inactivated influenza vaccine.

This clonotype was picked up many times. The rearrangement joins TRBV9 to TRBJ2-3; weak D call: TRBD2 (6 bases). CDR1 and CDR2 (germline): SGDLS, YYNGEE. The V gene lost 0 bases and the J gene lost 2 bases, with 16 bases spanning the gap. The CDR3 has 17 residues. The CDR3 nucleotides are TGTGCCAGCAGCGTAGGGGCGGGGAGATTCCTCACAGATACGCAGTATTTT. Translated: CASSVGAGRFLTDTQYF.

The V call is TRBV5-1, the J call TRBJ1-2, with TRBD1 identical over 8 bases. In germline, CDR1 is SGHRS, CDR2 YFSETQ. This CDR3 contains 14 residues. The ends lost 4 bases at V and 0 bases at J; junction bases unmatched: 2. The CDR3 region is CASSTTGANYGYTF. Written as DNA, the CDR3 is TGCGCCAGCAGCACGACAGGGGCTAACTATGGCTACACCTTC.

The sample holds one count of this clonotype. The chain couples TRBV5-1 to TRBJ2-1; 13 bases are shared with TRBD2. The CDR3 sequence is 19 residues long. Unmatched junction bases numbered 18, after V lost 4 bases and J lost 8 bases. CDR1 and CDR2 from the germline V gene are SGHRS and YFSETQ. CDR3 protein: CASSPQNSLTSGRRYEQFF. The CDR3 DNA reads TGCGCCAGCAGCCCTCAAAATTCCTTGACTAGCGGGAGGAGGTATGAGCAGTTCTTC.

In this sample, this clonotype turned up many times. This chain links TRBV5-1 with TRBJ2-3, with D tentatively TRBD1 (6 bases). V lost 0 bases and J lost 0, with 11 bases in between. The CDR3 runs to 16 residues. CDR1 is SGHRS, CDR2 YFSETQ, per germline. The CDR3 protein is CASSLVSGASTDTQYF. CDR3 DNA: TGCGCCAGCAGCTTGGTTTCAGGGGCCAGCACAGATACGCAGTATTTT.

The CDR3 DNA is TGTGCCATCTGTTTAGGGGATCTCAGGGCTACCTCCTACAATGAGCAGTTCTTC. Translating gives CAICLGDLRATSYNEQFF. This chain uses TRBV2 with TRBJ2-1; maybe TRBD1 (5 bases). The CDR3 spans 18 residues. Trimming left V 10 bases short and J 0 bases short, with 25 bases between. Germline V gene sequence: CDR1 SNHLY, CDR2 FYNNEI.

This clonotype was found a few times. The V gene is TRBV4-2, the J gene TRBJ1-4; 8 positions agree with TRBD1. Germline V lookup: CDR1 LGHNA, CDR2 YNFKEQ. The CDR3 contains 17 residues. V was clipped by 0 bases and J by 5 bases; unmatched bases: 8. The CDR3 nucleotides are TGTGCCAGCAGCCAAGATATACCAGGGGGCGGGAATGAAAAACTGTTTTTT. Encoded protein: CASSQDIPGGGNEKLFF.

The J gene is TRBJ1-1, the V gene TRBV20-1; D is ambiguous. The CDR3 contains 14 residues. Germline assignment: CDR1 DFQATT and CDR2 SNEGSKA (reference sequence). Trimming removed 3 bases from V and 0 bases from J, with 11 bases in between. CDR3 coding DNA: TGCAGTGCTAGTCCGGGAAACTTGAACACTGAAGCTTTCTTT. Translating it yields CSASPGNLNTEAFF.

The rearrangement uses TRBV6-1 and TRBJ2-1; 8 bases match TRBD1. Germline assignment: CDR1 MNHNS and CDR2 SASEGT. This CDR3 is 14 amino acids long. V was pared by 6 bases and J by 8 bases, with 9 bases of the junction left unmatched. The CDR3 DNA sequence: TGTGCCAGCAGCCTCTACGGACAGGGCGATGAGCAGTTCTTC. This gives the protein CASSLYGQGDEQFF.

The sample holds a few counts of this clonotype. This chain joins TRBV27 and TRBJ2-7, with 7 nucleotides matching TRBD2. With V trimmed by 5 bases and J by 7 bases, 11 bases remained unmatched. This CDR3 has 14 residues. Germline loops: CDR1 MNHEY, CDR2 SMNVEV (reference sequence). For the CDR3, the DNA is TGTGCCAGCAGTCGGGGAGGGACGGCGAGAGAGCAGTACTTC. It encodes CASSRGGTAREQYF.

This clonotype turned up a few times. V gene TRBV29-1 combines with J gene TRBJ1-2, with a weak D call TRBD1 (5 bases). Germline CDR1 is SQVTM and CDR2 is ANQGSEA. V was trimmed by 4 bases and J by 6 bases, leaving 15 bases between them. This CDR3 comprises 13 residues. This CDR3 reads CSVGVMRGDGYTF. As DNA, the CDR3 is TGCAGCGTTGGAGTTATGCGGGGCGATGGCTACACCTTC.

The rearrangement links TRBV20-1 to TRBJ2-7, with a possible D match to TRBD2 (5 bases). V was clipped by 4 bases and J by 1 base, with 14 bases between them. CDR3 length equals 14 residues. In germline, CDR1 is DFQATT, CDR2 SNEGSKA (reference sequence). CDR3 DNA sequence: TGCAGTGCTAATCGACAAGGCGGGTCCTACGAGCAGTACTTC. It is translated as CSANRQGGSYEQYF.

This clonotype was seen only a few times. The genes are TRBV7-2 and TRBJ2-7; D gene uncertain. The V end was cut by 5 bases, the J end by 5 bases, with 7 bases between. Germline values: CDR1 SGHTA, CDR2 FQGNSA. The CDR3 loop spans 11 amino acids. In nucleotides, the CDR3 is TGTGCCAGCAGCCGATCGAACGAGCAGTACTTC. Translated: CASSRSNEQYF.